The 3 T cell receptor beta chains presented below share a single source sample, sequenced in a study of T cell clones after liver transplantation (dated by TCRdb to the late 2010s). The library came from the immunoSEQ multiplex PCR assay. Drawn from immuneACCESS, this table holds only the in-frame rearrangements with V and J called that TCRdb kept. Clones are partly lost; checked studies trace under half to an unresolved V gene and leave the rest unexplained. This sample holds tens of thousands of clones; about nine tenths were observed only once. In total, the top ten clones hold roughly 2.6% of the sample. Per the publication, the time point label means: pre-transplant. This material consisted of CD4+ T cells from blood, taken before liver transplant. These receptors were taken from a human donor who received a liver transplant.

This clone was seen once. The rearrangement uses TRBV7-2 and TRBJ1-5; a weak D match, TRBD1 (6 bases). Germline V gene lookup returns CDR1 SGHTA and CDR2 FQGNSA. Trimming took 4 bases from V and 7 from J, leaving 11 bases between them. The CDR3 sequence is 13 residues long. The CDR3 reads CASSWTDRQPQHF. CDR3 DNA: TGTGCCAGCAGCTGGACAGACAGACAGCCCCAGCATTTT.

This chain links TRBV27 with TRBJ1-2, with 9 bases fitting TRBD1. From germline, CDR1 is MNHEY and CDR2 SMNVEV (reference sequence). J gave up 0 bases and V 5 bases, and 13 bases lay outside the gene matches. The CDR3 sequence is 18 residues long. This CDR3 is CASSPSLGQGISNYGYTF. In nucleotides, the CDR3 is TGTGCCAGCAGTCCCTCACTCGGACAGGGGATCTCTAACTATGGCTACACCTTC.

V gene TRBV7-2 combines with J gene TRBJ2-3, with D perhaps TRBD2 (6 bases). V was trimmed by 1 base and J by 7 bases, leaving 15 bases between them. The CDR3 covers 15 residues. CDR1 SGHTA and CDR2 FQGNSA come from the germline V gene. CDR3 protein: CASSLGPPREYTQYF. CDR3 bases: TGTGCCAGCAGCTTAGGCCCCCCCCGGGAGTATACGCAGTATTTT.